The present T cell receptor beta chain was sequenced within a study of shared clonotypes between healthy human individuals (dated by TCRdb to about 2020). Broadly, across the study: The cohort comprised a couple of women and a few men aged 18 to 49 years. Libraries were prepared and TCR repertoires were sequenced by different laboratories using diverse techniques, in order to increase sequencing depth and limit assay-specific biases. To estimate repertoire size and how much clonotypes are shared between individuals, the study performed deep sequencing of blood TCR repertoires from a few healthy adults. Leukapheresis yielded between about 0.94 and 9 billion PBMCs per donor. What the work shows at the level of the full study, not this receptor alone: Because the study included a small number of donors, the genetic and exposure-history diversity represented was limited. Sampling was restricted to blood, and TCR repertoires in tissue are likely to differ from TCR repertoires in blood. Pairwise subsampling indicated that sequencing depth was expected to affect the degree of clonotype sharing among donors.

A remark on this clone: This receptor's antigen is unknown. Base qualities were left out, and no much larger clone turns up one base away.

Using the deep immunoSEQ assay, TCR CDR3 regions were amplified from genomic DNA by multiplex PCR. Extracted genomic DNA from each cell subset was distributed evenly across all wells of several immunoSEQ 96-well plates, and each plate was treated as a replicate. Each replicate PCR for unsorted PBMC received about 0.3 ug genomic DNA, equal to 25,000 to 30,000 T cell genomes. Ten immunoSEQ deep assay plates were used to sequence the unsorted PBMC genomic DNA. Purified libraries were measured with a Qubit 3.0 fluorometer, size-checked on a Bioanalyzer 2100, and measured again with the KAPA Library Quantification kit. Every immunoSEQ 96-well plate was sequenced on a dedicated single-read 150-cycle Illumina NextSeq 550 flow cell. In the paper's pipeline: Because only junctional sequences without quality scores were contained in the immunoSEQ output, filtering matching that applied to full-length reads could not be performed. Sequences were annotated with PyIR, a Python wrapper for IgBLAST v1.9, using IMGT germline references to assign V/J genes and CDR3. Any read was removed if the V/J assignment was weak (E-value above 1e-6), the CDR3 was missing, or the read contained stop codons, out-of-frame junctions, or ambiguous translated residues. V3J clonotypes were defined as sequences sharing the same inferred V gene, J gene, and CDR3 amino acid sequence. To compute the percentage overlap between repertoires, the number of shared unique clonotypes was divided by the size of the smaller repertoire. RTK rarefaction, the Chao1 estimator, and Recon v2.1 estimates of unobserved clonotypes were used to assess repertoire richness. Held by TCRdb, this immuneACCESS table contains in-frame sequences only and omits some clones. Under half of the omission traces to an unresolved V gene where checked; the cause of the rest is unknown. V and J calls and clone size are given by that table; D and trimming were obtained from the DNA. Here the sample has about 480,000 clones; around 79% occur a single time. About an eighth of the sample lies in the top ten.

From V the trimming removes 3 bases and from J it removes 4 bases, while the gene matches leave 3 bases of the junction unaccounted for. Taken from the germline V gene (reference sequence), the CDR1 and CDR2 loops are GTSNPN and SVGIG. From the cysteine through the phenylalanine, the CDR3 covers 13 amino acids. Only the CDR3 DNA is retained, 39 bases long and in frame from the first base. The donors were healthy, HIV-negative adults who had no recently reported acute infections or vaccinations. Every donor was a Caucasian adult living in Nashville, Tennessee, USA. For unsorted samples, around 90 million PBMCs were counted, and genomic DNA was extracted using the QIAamp DNA Blood Mini kit. Blood was obtained by leukapheresis, after which PBMCs were separated by Ficoll-Histopaque density gradient centrifugation and cryopreserved in liquid nitrogen vapor phase.

The chain joins TRBV30 to TRBJ1-5; TRBD1 lines up with 7 middle nucleotides. What was sequenced was PBMCs. The sequence derives from a woman aged 40 to 50 in good health. Some clones in this sample may be carry-over from other donors' samples. The CDR3 amino acid sequence is: CAWRGQSNQPQHF. At the DNA level, the sequence is TGTGCCTGGAGGGGACAGTCTAATCAGCCCCAGCATTTT.